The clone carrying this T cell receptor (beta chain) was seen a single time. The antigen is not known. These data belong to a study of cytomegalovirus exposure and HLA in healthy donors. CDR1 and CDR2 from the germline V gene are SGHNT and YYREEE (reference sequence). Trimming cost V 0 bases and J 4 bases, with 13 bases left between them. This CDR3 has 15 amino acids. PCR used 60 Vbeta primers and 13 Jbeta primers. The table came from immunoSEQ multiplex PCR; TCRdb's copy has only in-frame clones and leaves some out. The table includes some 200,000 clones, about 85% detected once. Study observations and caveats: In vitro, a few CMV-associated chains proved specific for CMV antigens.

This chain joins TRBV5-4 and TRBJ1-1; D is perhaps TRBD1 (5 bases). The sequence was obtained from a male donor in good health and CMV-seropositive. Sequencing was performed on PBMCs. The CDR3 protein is CASSLEAEGSTEAFF. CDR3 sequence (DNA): TGTGCCAGCAGCTTGGAGGCGGAGGGGAGCACTGAAGCTTTCTTT.